Here is one T cell receptor (beta chain) with its context. It has no known antigen specificity. No base qualities exist here, and no much larger clone lies one base off it. The time point label corresponds to: less than five weeks on oral tofacitinib. Sample treatment or condition, as interpreted from the label and publication: oral pan-JAK inhibitor, 5-10 mg twice daily. Lesional scalp punch biopsies and peripheral blood were obtained from alopecia areata patients. After PBMCs were isolated by density centrifugation and stained for CD3, CD4 and CD8, a FACSAria was used to sort CD4+ and CD8+ T cells. The data derive from a study of CD8+ T cells in alopecia areata (dated by TCRdb to the late 2010s). Background for the entire study: The treated patients, all with moderate-to-severe alopecia areata, were enrolled in an open-label pilot trial of oral tofacitinib given at 5 to 10 mg twice daily. RNA was obtained with the PAXgene miRNA kit for fixed scalp, the miRNeasy kit for PBMCs, and the RNeasy kit for mouse skin. The SALT score, which quantifies the percentage of affected scalp surface area, was used to measure disease severity in treated patients. Tofacitinib was administered for 6 to 18 months, and 6 months of follow-up off drug were then conducted to assess delayed response and recurrence. Human TCRbeta sequencing covered scalp tissue and sorted CD4+ and CD8+ peripheral blood T cells from patchy and totalis/universalis alopecia areata patients and healthy controls. Tofacitinib-treated patients had biopsies at baseline and at 4 and 24 weeks of treatment, with a later scalp biopsy in several patients. immunoSEQ multiplex PCR using 35 Vbeta forward primers and 13 Jbeta reverse primers was used to amplify TCRbeta CDR3 regions. The study used high-throughput TCRbeta sequencing to examine T cell clonal expansion in alopecia areata, in both the C3H/HeJ mouse model and human patients. Scalp clonality was compared among normal scalp (n=4), patchy alopecia areata scalp (n=8), and alopecia totalis/universalis scalp (n=8). The investigation overall reported the following: Compared with normal scalp, lesional scalp, particularly in alopecia totalis/universalis, had higher clonality and more expanded CD8+ clones, which suggests antigenic drive. With tofacitinib, both scalp clonality and the number of expanded CD8+ clones among the top 100 scalp clones went down significantly. Because the treated cohort was small and had just a single nonresponder, larger studies are needed to establish links between baseline CD8+ expansion and response. Compared with mice, TCR sequences shared between patients were less clear, possibly partly because of HLA diversity across the patient population. Unlike mouse skin, which is dominated by gammadelta T cells, normal human skin has resident alphabeta T cells that are also sequenced, and this complicates analysis of the scalp TCR repertoire. Many expanded lesional clones were found to persist in scalp and blood during tofacitinib treatment, and relapse after treatment cessation may be partly explained by this persistence.

Reading the germline V gene gives CDR1 SNHLY and CDR2 FYNNEI. The CDR3 spans 14 residues, from the cysteine through the phenylalanine. The read is trimmed to its CDR3 DNA, 42 bases read in frame from base 1. Trimming removed 6 bases from V and 7 bases from J, leaving 15 bases between the germline ends. The library was prepared using the immunoSEQ multiplex PCR assay. To provide template for TCR sequencing, every sample had RNA extracted and reverse transcribed into cDNA. SuperScript III was used for first-strand cDNA synthesis, primed with a 2:1 mix of oligo-dT and random hexamers. A synthetic immune receptor repertoire was used to assess amplification bias, and residual bias was removed computationally. In the paper's pipeline: Raw reads were preprocessed to remove errors, and CDR3 was defined by IMGT conventions from the conserved cysteine to phenylalanine. Clonality was calculated as 1 minus Shannon entropy normalized by log2 of the number of productive unique TCRs. CD4 or CD8 identity of scalp clones was inferred by cross-referencing scalp TCRbeta sequences with sorted blood CD4 and CD8 repertoires. This immuneACCESS table, as held by TCRdb, lists in-frame sequences with V and J called but not all clones. Of the missing ones, under half trace to an unresolved V gene in checked studies; the others have no known cause. V and J calls plus clone size are reproduced from that table; the DNA served to infer D and trimming. A total of 200,000 to 250,000 clones appear in this sample, over 60% of them only once. The ten largest clones take up 4.2% of the sample.

The TCR sequence derives from a human donor with alopecia areata. Sequencing used CD4+ T cells sorted from blood, obtained at week 4, from a patient treated with tofacitinib. The V and J segments used are TRBV2 and TRBJ2-2; the D segment could be TRBD1, given 6 matching bases. The base sequence is TGTGCCAGCAGACTGGACAGCCTAAACGGGGAGCTGTTTTTT. This gives the protein CASRLDSLNGELFF.